This T cell receptor beta chain was recovered during a study of blood T cell repertoires in COVID-19. At the level of the study: Both acute and convalescent COVID-19 samples were obtained from the United States, Italy and Spain. Nucleic acid was either cDNA or gDNA, and it came from T cells, B-cell-depleted T cells, or PBMCs.

After removal of 5 bases from V and 9 bases from J, the junction contained 5 bases not matched to a gene. This CDR3 is built from 13 residues. CDR1 is SGHTA, CDR2 FQGTGA, per germline. In the original processing: How many nucleated cells were present was estimated from reference gene primer amplification. TCRdb keeps only in-frame clones here, not all; method: immunoSEQ multiplex PCR. V and J calls and clone size come straight from that table; D and trimming were deduced from the DNA. The sample records about 140,000 clones, about 87% being singletons. The TCR sequence derives from a man aged 60-69 years with active or convalescent COVID-19. Sequencing used peripheral blood. This chain uses TRBV7-3 with TRBJ2-5; 11 nucleotides match TRBD2. The DNA for the CDR3 is TGTGCCAGCAGCACTAGCGGGGGCTCGGCCCAGTACTTC. Amino acids: CASSTSGGSAQYF.